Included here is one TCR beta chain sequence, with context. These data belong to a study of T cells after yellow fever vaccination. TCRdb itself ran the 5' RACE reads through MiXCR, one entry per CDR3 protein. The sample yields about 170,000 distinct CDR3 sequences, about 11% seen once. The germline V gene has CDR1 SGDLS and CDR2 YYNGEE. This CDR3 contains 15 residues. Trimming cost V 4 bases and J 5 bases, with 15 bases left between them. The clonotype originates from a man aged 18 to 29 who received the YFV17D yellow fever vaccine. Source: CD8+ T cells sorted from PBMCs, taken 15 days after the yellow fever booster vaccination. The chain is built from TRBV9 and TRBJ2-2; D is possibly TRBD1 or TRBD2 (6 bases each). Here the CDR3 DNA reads TGTGCCAGCAGCCCAGCCGGAGGGGGGACCGGGGAGCTGTTTTTT. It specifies CASSPAGGGTGELFF. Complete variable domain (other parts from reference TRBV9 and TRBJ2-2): DSGVTQTPKHLITATGQRVTLRCSPRSGDLSVYWYQQSLDQGLQFLIQYYNGEERAKGNILERFSAQQFPDLHSELNLSSLELGDSALYFCASSPAGGGTGELFFGEGSRLTVL.